Listed below are T cell receptor beta chains from one sample, sequenced in a study of TIL therapy for anti-PD-1-resistant metastatic lung cancer. Data came from immunoSEQ multiplex PCR; TCRdb stores just in-frame clones and leaves some out. The sample holds approximately 27,000 clones, 72% seen once. The sequences come from tumor tissue, collected at baseline. The receptors originated from a person aged 25-79 years with non-small cell lung cancer. CDR3s include the opening cysteine and the closing phenylalanine or tryptophan. A D gene is named only where the DNA matches it firmly. Clone size is given for some rows only: seen once, a few or many times, or a class if the clone is expanded.

>.|TRBV6-1|TRBJ2-5|.
TGTGCCAGCAGTGAAAATTTAGGATTCGAGACCCAGTACTTC
CASSENLGFETQYF
>.|TRBV30|TRBJ1-1|TRBD1
TGTGCCTGGGAACAGGGGGCGGGGACTGAAGCTTTCTTT
CAWEQGAGTEAFF
>.|TRBV13|TRBJ2-5|.
TGTGCCAGCAGCCCCGCAACTTCACAAGAGACCCAGTACTTC
CASSPATSQETQYF
>.|TRBV4-3|TRBJ2-5|TRBD2
TGCGCCAGCAGCCCTAGCGGGGTAAGGAGACGCCAAGAGACCCAGTACTTC
CASSPSGVRRRQETQYF
>.|TRBV5-5|TRBJ2-7|.
TGTGCCAGCAGCTTGGTTTTGGGGTGGGACCTCTACGAGCAGTACTTC
CASSLVLGWDLYEQYF
>.|TRBV5-1|TRBJ2-3|.
TGCGCCAGCAGACCTGCGAGGGGGGGCACAGATACGCAGTATTTT
CASRPARGGTDTQYF
>few|TRBV27|TRBJ2-3|.
TGTGCCAGCGGAGAGCCCACCACAGATACGCAGTATTTT
CASGEPTTDTQYF
>.|TRBV7-3|TRBJ2-7|TRBD1
TGTGCCAGCAGCCGGCGACAGGGTGCCGAGCAGTACTTC
CASSRRQGAEQYF
>.|TRBV14|TRBJ2-2|.
TGTGCCAGCAGCCGGGAGCTAGGGGGCACCGGGGAGCTGTTTTTT
CASSRELGGTGELFF
>.|TRBV29-1|TRBJ1-1|TRBD1
TGCAGCGTGGTCAGGGGGGAAGGCACTGAAGCTTTCTTT
CSVVRGEGTEAFF
>.|TRBV30|TRBJ2-3|TRBD2
TGTGCCTGGAGTAGCGGGGGAGGCACAGATACGCAGTATTTT
CAWSSGGGTDTQYF
>.|TRBV10-2|TRBJ2-7|TRBD2
TGCGCCAGCAGGGCGGGGGGCATCTACGAGCAGTACTTC
CASRAGGIYEQYF
>.|TRBV14|TRBJ1-1|.
TGTGCCAGCAGACTGGACACTGAAGCTTTCTTT
CASRLDTEAFF
>.|TRBV5-6|TRBJ2-1|TRBD2
TGTGCCAGCAGCTTTAGGACTAGCGCTTGGGATGAGCAGTTCTTC
CASSFRTSAWDEQFF
>.|TRBV4-1|TRBJ1-4|.
TGCGCCAGCAGCCAAGCCTGGCGGAGTAATGAAAAACTGTTTTTT
CASSQAWRSNEKLFF
>.|TRBV21-1|TRBJ1-1|.
TGTGCCAGCAGCAAAGTGGGGCCGAAAGGTCTTATGAACACTGAAGCTTTCTTT
CASSKVGPKGLMNTEAFF
>.|TRBV7-9|TRBJ2-3|TRBD2
TGTGCCAGCAGCTCACGAACGGGGGGATCAGATACGCAGTATTTT
CASSSRTGGSDTQYF
>.|TRBV2|TRBJ1-2|.
TGTGCCAGCAGTGAAAACAGGTTCTATGGCTACACCTTC
CASSENRFYGYTF